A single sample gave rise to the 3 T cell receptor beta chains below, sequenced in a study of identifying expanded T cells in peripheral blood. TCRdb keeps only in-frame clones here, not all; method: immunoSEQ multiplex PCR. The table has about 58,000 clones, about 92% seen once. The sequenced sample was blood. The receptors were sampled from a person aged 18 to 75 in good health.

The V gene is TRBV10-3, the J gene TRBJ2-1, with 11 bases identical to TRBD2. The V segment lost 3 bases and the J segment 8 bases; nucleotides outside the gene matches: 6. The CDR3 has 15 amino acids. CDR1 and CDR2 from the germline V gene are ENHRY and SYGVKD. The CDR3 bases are TGTGCCATCAGTGACGGTAGCGGGGGGGCAGATGAGCAGTTCTTC. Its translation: CAISDGSGGADEQFF.

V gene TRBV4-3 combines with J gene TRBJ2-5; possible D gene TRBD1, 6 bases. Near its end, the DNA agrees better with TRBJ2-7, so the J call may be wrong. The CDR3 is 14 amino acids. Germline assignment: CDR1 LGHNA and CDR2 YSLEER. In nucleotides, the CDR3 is TGCGCCAGCAGCCACCACAGGGCCTCCTACGAGCAGTACTTC. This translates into CASSHHRASYEQYF.

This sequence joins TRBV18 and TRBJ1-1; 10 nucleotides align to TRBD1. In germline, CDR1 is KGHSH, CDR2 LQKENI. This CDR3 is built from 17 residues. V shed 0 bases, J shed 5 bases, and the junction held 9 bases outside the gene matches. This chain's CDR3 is CASSPPRQGAGVTEAFF. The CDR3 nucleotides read TGTGCCAGCTCACCACCCAGACAGGGGGCAGGGGTGACTGAAGCTTTCTTT.